The clone carrying this T cell receptor (beta chain) turned up a few times. Its antigen is still unknown. This record comes from a study of cytomegalovirus exposure and HLA in healthy donors. Study summary: Of around 400 genotyped donors, more than 65% grouped in the Caucasian-associated ancestry cluster. Points from the study as a whole: Earlier findings revealed that most TCR beta V segments proved productive either about 87% or about 30% of the time.

The PCR used 60 Vbeta and 13 Jbeta primers. Libraries were prepared by immunoSEQ multiplex PCR; TCRdb keeps only in-frame clonotypes and omits some of them. The sample lists about 98,000 clones, around 68% occurring once. The CDR3 is 13 amino acids. CDR1 and CDR2 from the germline V gene are SQVTM and ANQGSEA. Trimming removed 7 bases at V and 3 bases at J, with 13 bases between. This chain uses TRBV29-1 with TRBJ1-3; tentatively, D is TRBD1 (6 bases). The clonotype was recovered from a female donor in good health and CMV-seronegative. Sequenced sample: PBMCs. In DNA form, the CDR3 reads TGCAGCGCTGACACAGGGATTGGAAACACCATATATTTT. It yields the protein CSADTGIGNTIYF.